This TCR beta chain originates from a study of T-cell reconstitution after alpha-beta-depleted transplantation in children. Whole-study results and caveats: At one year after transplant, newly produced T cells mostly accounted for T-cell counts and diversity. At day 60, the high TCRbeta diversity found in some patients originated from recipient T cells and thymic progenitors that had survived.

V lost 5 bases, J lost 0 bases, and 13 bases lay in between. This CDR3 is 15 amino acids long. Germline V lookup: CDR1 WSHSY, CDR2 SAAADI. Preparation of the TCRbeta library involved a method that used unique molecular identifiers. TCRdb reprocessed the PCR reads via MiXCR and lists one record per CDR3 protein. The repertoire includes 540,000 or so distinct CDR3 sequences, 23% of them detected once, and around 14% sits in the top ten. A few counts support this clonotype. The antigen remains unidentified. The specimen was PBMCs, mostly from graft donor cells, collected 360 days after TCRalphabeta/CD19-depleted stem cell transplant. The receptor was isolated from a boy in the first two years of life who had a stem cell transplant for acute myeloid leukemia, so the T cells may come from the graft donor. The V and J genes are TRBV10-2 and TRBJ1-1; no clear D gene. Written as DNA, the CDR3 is TGCGCCAGCAGTTATACGGCCGAAGTGAACACTGAAGCTTTCTTT. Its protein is CASSYTAEVNTEAFF.